This TCR beta chain was retrieved from a study of blood T cell repertoires in COVID-19. Looking at the study overall: Sites across the United States, Italy and Spain contributed samples from acute and convalescent COVID-19. Nucleic acid was either cDNA or gDNA, and it came from T cells, B-cell-depleted T cells, or PBMCs.

CDR1 and CDR2 (germline): LNHNV, YYDKDF (reference sequence). The CDR3 loop spans 15 amino acids. The V end was cut by 3 bases, the J end by 4 bases, with 13 bases between. Produced via immunoSEQ multiplex PCR; TCRdb's table is partial and in-frame only. The sample includes 350,000 to 450,000 clones, roughly nine tenths of them seen just once. Sequencing was carried out using peripheral blood. V and J are TRBV15 and TRBJ1-3; D is unclear. The receptor was isolated from a man aged 35 to 55 with acute or convalescent COVID-19. Written as DNA, the CDR3 is TGTGCCACCAGCAGGGACGCGGGAAGGGGAAACACCATATATTTT. Amino acids: CATSRDAGRGNTIYF. The variable domain in full, with the rest retrieved from reference TRBV15 and TRBJ1-3, is DAMVIQNPRYQVTQFGKPVTLSCSQTLNHNVMYWYQQKSSQAPKLLFHYYDKDFNNEADTPDNFQSRRPNTSFCFLDIRSPGLGDTAMYLCATSRDAGRGNTIYFGEGSWLTVV.